One sample yielded the 19 T cell receptor beta chains listed below, sequenced in a study of neurological immune-mediated disorders. Using its own MiXCR run on the 5' RACE reads, TCRdb lists one record per CDR3 protein. The top ten clones hold 2% to 2.5% of a sample with about 80,000 distinct CDR3 sequences, roughly 4.8% of them seen once. Specimen: PBMCs. These TCRs come from a woman aged 25-40 years with multiple sclerosis.

This clonotype was counted ten times or more. The chain uses TRBV5-1 and TRBJ2-3; 10 bases are shared with TRBD2. Germline assignment: CDR1 SGHRS and CDR2 YFSETQ. Germline trimming cut 4 bases from V and 5 bases from J; bases unmatched to any gene: 10. The CDR3 covers 16 residues. In nucleotides, the CDR3 is TGCGCCAGCAGCCGCAGGGAAGCGGGAGGGATAGATACGCAGTATTTT. Its translation is CASSRREAGGIDTQYF.

The chain combines TRBV5-1 with TRBJ1-1; 8 positions agree with TRBD1. With V trimmed by 8 bases and J by 0 bases, 6 bases remained unmatched. This CDR3 spans 14 amino acids. Per the germline V gene, CDR1 is SGHRS and CDR2 is YFSETQ. The CDR3 bases are TGCGCCAGTAAGACAGGGGACGTGAACACTGAAGCTTTCTTT. This codes for CASKTGDVNTEAFF.

This clonotype showed up just a few times. The chain combines TRBV19 with TRBJ1-1; no clear D gene. The CDR3 spans 12 residues. Germline values: CDR1 LNHDA, CDR2 SQIVND (reference sequence). The germline V and J ends were trimmed by 6 bases and 7 bases, with 12 bases remaining between them. The CDR3 region is CASSIRQGEAFF. The DNA for the CDR3 is TGTGCCAGTAGCATCAGGCAAGGTGAAGCTTTCTTT.

In this sample, this clonotype turned up many times. This chain uses TRBV7-8 with TRBJ2-1, with TRBD2 as a possible D gene (6 bases). Germline assignment: CDR1 SGHVS and CDR2 FQNEAQ. V lost 4 bases and J 8 bases, leaving 18 bases between the germline ends. The CDR3 is 15 amino acids. The CDR3: CASSSAQWRDDEQFF. The CDR3 DNA reads as TGTGCCAGCAGCTCAGCTCAATGGCGGGATGATGAGCAGTTCTTC.

In the case of this clonotype: A read error may account for a junction end that differs from germline. This chain joins TRBV4-2 and TRBJ2-7; the match to TRBD1 covers 7 bases. This CDR3 comprises 15 residues. Germline CDR1 and CDR2: LGHNA and YNFKEQ. CDR3 in DNA: TGTGTCAGCAGCATAGCAGGGGGTTTATCCTACGAGCAGTACTTC. This sequence encodes CVSSIAGGLSYEQYF.

This clonotype turned up a few times. The chain carries TRBV5-1 and TRBJ2-2, with D tentatively TRBD1 (6 bases). V gave up 2 bases and J gave up 5 bases, with 7 bases separating them. Germline V gene sequence: CDR1 SGHRS, CDR2 YFSETQ. The CDR3 spans 13 residues. The DNA of the CDR3 is TGCGCCAGCAGCTTAGGGACAACCGGGGAGCTGTTTTTT. This sequence encodes CASSLGTTGELFF.

Ten or more counts support this clonotype. The chain combines TRBV5-1 with TRBJ1-2; 9 bases agree with TRBD1. The CDR3 runs to 15 residues. Germline V gene sequence: CDR1 SGHRS, CDR2 YFSETQ. Trimming cost V 0 bases and J 4 bases; bases outside gene matches: 4. CDR3 DNA: TGCGCCAGCAGCTTGGACGGGACAGGGTTCTATGGCTACACCTTC. Protein sequence: CASSLDGTGFYGYTF.

This clonotype was seen repeatedly, ten times or more. The chain recombines TRBV20-1 with TRBJ2-1, with D uncertain. The CDR3 has 14 residues. Trimming took off 1 base at V and 2 bases at J, with 9 bases between the two ends. Germline V gene lookup returns CDR1 DFQATT and CDR2 SNEGSKA (reference sequence). CDR3 sequence reads: CSARGFRTYNEQFF. The CDR3 DNA sequence: TGCAGTGCTAGAGGGTTCAGAACCTACAATGAGCAGTTCTTC.

This rearrangement joins TRBV20-1 to TRBJ2-1; D may be TRBD1 or TRBD2 (6 bases each). From germline, CDR1 is DFQATT and CDR2 SNEGSKA (reference sequence). This CDR3 is 16 amino acids long. Trimming left V 3 bases short and J 3 bases short, with 18 bases between. Here the CDR3 DNA reads TGCAGTGCTAGGAGTCCGGACCGGGGGCGCTACAATGAGCAGTTCTTC. The encoded protein is CSARSPDRGRYNEQFF.

There are many counts of this clonotype. The rearrangement joins TRBV20-1 to TRBJ1-3; D gene unclear. Between the trimmed V and J ends, which lost 5 bases and 4 bases, there was a span of 12 bases. The CDR3 is made up of 13 amino acids. Germline loops: CDR1 DFQATT, CDR2 SNEGSKA (reference sequence). CDR3 in amino acids: CSASSGEGNTIYF. CDR3 sequence (DNA): TGCAGTGCTTCGTCAGGAGAGGGAAACACCATATATTTT.

This clonotype was recorded many times. This chain links TRBV20-1 with TRBJ1-4; D perhaps matches TRBD1 (5 bases). Germline values: CDR1 DFQATT, CDR2 SNEGSKA (reference sequence). V was pared by 6 bases and J by 3 bases, with 17 bases between. The CDR3 spans 15 residues. The chain's CDR3 is CSALGGSWANEKLFF. CDR3 DNA sequence: TGCAGTGCCCTCGGGGGTTCGTGGGCTAATGAAAAACTGTTTTTT.

This clonotype was observed at least ten times. The chain is built from TRBV5-1 and TRBJ1-3; possibly TRBD1 for D (5 bases). There are 14 residues in the CDR3. Trimming took off 7 bases at V and 1 base at J, with 12 bases between the two ends. The germline V gene has CDR1 SGHRS and CDR2 YFSETQ. The CDR3 DNA reads as TGCGCCAGCCGCATACCAGGGTCTGGAAACACCATATATTTT. This gives the protein CASRIPGSGNTIYF. The entire variable domain, with the rest obtained from reference TRBV5-1 and TRBJ1-3, is as follows: KAGVTQTPRYLIKTRGQQVTLSCSPISGHRSVSWYQQTPGQGLQFLFEYFSETQRNKGNFPGRFSGRQFSNSRSEMNVSTLELGDSALYLCASRIPGSGNTIYFGEGSWLTVV.

There are a few counts of this clonotype. In nucleotides, the CDR3 is TGCAGTGCCATGGACAGGGGCTTGCAGCAGCCCCAGCATTTT. Amino acids: CSAMDRGLQQPQHF. The genes are TRBV20-1 and TRBJ1-5, with 9 bases fitting TRBD1. V gave up 6 bases and J gave up 7 bases; unmatched junction bases: 10. In germline, CDR1 is DFQATT, CDR2 SNEGSKA (reference sequence). This CDR3 region has 14 residues.

The genes are TRBV10-3 and TRBJ1-1; TRBD1 aligns across 7 bases. The CDR3 extends over 14 amino acids. With 6 bases clipped from V and 1 base from J, the junction kept 5 bases outside the gene matches. Germline CDR1 is ENHRY and CDR2 is SYGVKD. CDR3 residues: CAISWTGGNTEAFF. The CDR3 nucleotides read TGTGCCATCAGCTGGACAGGAGGGAACACTGAAGCTTTCTTT.

This clonotype was counted ten times or more. The gene calls are TRBV20-1 and TRBJ1-1, with 7 bases identical to TRBD1. V lost 5 bases, J lost 11 bases, and 14 bases stayed unmatched. Germline values: CDR1 DFQATT, CDR2 SNEGSKA (reference sequence). This CDR3 has 13 residues. The DNA for the CDR3 is TGCAGTGCTGACCCGACAGGGACTAATGTGGCTTTCTTT. Its protein product is CSADPTGTNVAFF.

V usage is TRBV20-1 and J usage is TRBJ2-5, with unresolved D. Germline V gene lookup returns CDR1 DFQATT and CDR2 SNEGSKA (reference sequence). The CDR3 is 12 residues long. With 4 bases removed from V and 1 base from J, the gap between germline ends came to 7 bases. CDR3 residues: CSATGRQETQYF. The CDR3 nucleotides are TGCAGTGCTACAGGCCGCCAAGAGACCCAGTACTTC.

This clonotype was seen at least ten times. As DNA, the CDR3 is TGTGCCAGCACCACGGGCCTAGGTCACGAGCAGTACTTC. It codes for CASTTGLGHEQYF. J is TRBJ2-7 and V is TRBV28; D is unresolved. The germline V gene has CDR1 MDHEN and CDR2 SYDVKM. Trimming pared 7 bases from V and 5 bases from J, leaving 15 bases between. The CDR3 spans 13 residues.

This clonotype was seen at least ten times. The rearrangement joins TRBV6-5 to TRBJ1-2; D might be TRBD1 (5 bases). V was trimmed by 7 bases and J by 11 bases, leaving 20 bases between them. Germline CDR1 reads MNHEY; CDR2 reads SVGAGI. CDR3 length: 13 amino acids. In DNA form, the CDR3 reads TGTGCCAGCATAAAACCCGGGACGTTGAGTTACACCTTC. It encodes CASIKPGTLSYTF.

This clonotype was observed at least ten times. The chain uses TRBV12-3 or TRBV12-4 and TRBJ2-7, with D perhaps matching TRBD2 (5 bases). The CDR3 is made up of 13 amino acids. V shed 2 bases and J shed 3 bases, with 8 bases lying between them. Here the CDR3 reads CASSLRGFYEQYV. The CDR3 DNA reads TGTGCCAGCAGTTTACGGGGTTTCTACGAGCAGTACGTC.